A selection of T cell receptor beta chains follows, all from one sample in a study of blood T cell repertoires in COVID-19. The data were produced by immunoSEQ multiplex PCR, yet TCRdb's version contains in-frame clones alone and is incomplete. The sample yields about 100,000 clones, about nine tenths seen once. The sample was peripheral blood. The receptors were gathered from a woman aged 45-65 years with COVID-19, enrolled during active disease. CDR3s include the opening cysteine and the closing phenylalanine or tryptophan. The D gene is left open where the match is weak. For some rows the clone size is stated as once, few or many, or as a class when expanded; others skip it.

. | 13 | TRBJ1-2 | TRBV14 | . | CASSQAGAYGYTF | TGTGCCAGCAGCCAAGCAGGGGCCTATGGCTACACCTTC
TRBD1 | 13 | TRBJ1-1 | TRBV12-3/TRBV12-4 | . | CASRAGGNTEAFF | TGTGCCAGCAGAGCAGGGGGGAACACTGAAGCTTTCTTT
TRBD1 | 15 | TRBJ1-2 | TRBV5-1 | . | CASSLGTGGGYGYTF | TGCGCCAGCAGCCTAGGGACAGGGGGCGGCTATGGCTACACCTTC
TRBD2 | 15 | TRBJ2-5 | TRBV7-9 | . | CASSLGGGSQETQYF | TGTGCCAGCAGCCTCGGGGGGGGATCCCAAGAGACCCAGTACTTC
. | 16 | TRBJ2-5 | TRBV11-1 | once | CASSFNGERAQETQYF | TGTGCCAGCAGCTTCAATGGGGAGAGGGCCCAAGAGACCCAGTACTTC
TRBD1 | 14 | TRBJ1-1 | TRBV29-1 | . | CSAAPTGGGTEAFF | TGCAGCGCCGCCCCCACAGGGGGGGGGACTGAAGCTTTCTTT
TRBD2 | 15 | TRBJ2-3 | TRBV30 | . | CAWSSGGSSTDTQYF | TGTGCCTGGAGTAGCGGGGGCTCTAGCACAGATACGCAGTATTTT
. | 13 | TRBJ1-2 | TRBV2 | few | CASSEEQRYGYTF | TGTGCCAGCAGTGAAGAGCAGCGGTATGGCTACACCTTC
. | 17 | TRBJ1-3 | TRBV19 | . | CASSPLRAYTSGNTIYF | TGTGCCAGTAGCCCGTTGCGGGCATATACCTCTGGAAACACCATATATTTT
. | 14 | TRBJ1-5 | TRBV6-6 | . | CASSYSEDNQPQHF | TGTGCCAGCAGCTACAGCGAGGATAATCAGCCCCAGCATTTT
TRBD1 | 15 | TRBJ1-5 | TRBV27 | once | CASSTQGASNQPQHF | TGTGCCAGCAGTACGCAGGGGGCAAGCAATCAGCCCCAGCATTTT
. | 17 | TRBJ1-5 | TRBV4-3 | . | CASSQDRADRPDQPQHF | TGCGCCAGCAGCCAAGATAGGGCGGACAGACCTGATCAGCCCCAGCATTTT
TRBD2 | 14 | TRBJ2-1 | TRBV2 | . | CASYQGLAGGAQFF | TGTGCCAGCTATCAAGGACTAGCGGGGGGGGCGCAGTTCTTC
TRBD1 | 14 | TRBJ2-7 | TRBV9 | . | CASRLDRGSYEQYF | TGTGCCAGCAGACTAGACAGGGGGTCCTACGAGCAGTACTTC
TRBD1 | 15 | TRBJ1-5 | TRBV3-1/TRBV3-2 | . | CASSPGTGQNQPQHF | TGTGCCAGCAGTCCCGGGACAGGGCAAAATCAGCCCCAGCATTTT
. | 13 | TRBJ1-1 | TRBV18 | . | CASSPASNTEAFF | TGTGCCAGCTCACCGGCCTCGAACACTGAAGCTTTCTTT
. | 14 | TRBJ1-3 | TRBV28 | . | CASNPQASGNTIYF | TGTGCCAGCAACCCGCAGGCCTCTGGAAACACCATATATTTT
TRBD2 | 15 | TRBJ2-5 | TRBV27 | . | CASRGLAGGRETQYF | TGTGCCAGCAGAGGACTAGCGGGGGGTAGGGAGACCCAGTACTTC
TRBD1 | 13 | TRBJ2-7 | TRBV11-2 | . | CASSLDRGYEQYF | TGTGCCAGCAGCCTAGACAGGGGCTACGAGCAGTACTTC
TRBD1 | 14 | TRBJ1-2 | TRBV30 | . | CAWSVRGTGTGYTF | TGTGCCTGGAGTGTAAGGGGGACAGGGACAGGCTACACCTTC
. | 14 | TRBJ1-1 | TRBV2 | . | CASSETANVPEAFF | TGTGCCAGCAGTGAGACAGCTAACGTCCCTGAAGCTTTCTTT
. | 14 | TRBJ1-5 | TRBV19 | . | CASSPVGPWQPQHF | TGTGCCAGTAGTCCAGTGGGGCCCTGGCAGCCCCAGCATTTT
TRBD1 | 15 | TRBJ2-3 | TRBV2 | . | CASSEEGTGTDTQYF | TGTGCCAGCAGTGAAGAGGGGACAGGCACAGATACGCAGTATTTT
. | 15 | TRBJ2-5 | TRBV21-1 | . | CARGTHGSEGETQYF | TGTGCCAGGGGTACACACGGGAGCGAGGGAGAGACCCAGTACTTC
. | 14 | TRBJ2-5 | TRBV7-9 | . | CASSLVQGGETQYF | TGTGCCAGCAGCTTAGTCCAGGGGGGAGAGACCCAGTACTTC
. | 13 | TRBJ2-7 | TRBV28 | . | CAGGGQGHYEQYF | TGTGCAGGGGGGGGGCAGGGCCACTACGAGCAGTACTTC
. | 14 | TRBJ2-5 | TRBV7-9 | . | CASSPRGSEETQYF | TGTGCCAGCAGCCCCCGTGGCAGCGAAGAGACCCAGTACTTC
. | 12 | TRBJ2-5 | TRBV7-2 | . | CASSLFKETQYF | TGTGCCAGCAGCTTGTTCAAAGAGACCCAGTACTTC
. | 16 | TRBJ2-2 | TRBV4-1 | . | CASSQEGRVNTGELFF | TGCGCCAGCAGCCAAGAGGGGCGCGTGAACACCGGGGAGCTGTTTTTT
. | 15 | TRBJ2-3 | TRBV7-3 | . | CASSRTPSLTDTQYF | TGTGCCAGCAGCCGGACTCCTTCCCTTACAGATACGCAGTATTTT
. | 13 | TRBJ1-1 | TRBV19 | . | CASSLVSGSEAFF | TGTGCCAGTAGCCTCGTATCGGGATCCGAAGCTTTCTTT
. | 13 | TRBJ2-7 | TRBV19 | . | CASSILWGDEQYF | TGTGCCAGTAGTATTCTATGGGGGGACGAGCAGTACTTC
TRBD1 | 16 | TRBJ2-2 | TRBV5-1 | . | CASSLAEQGYTGELFF | TGCGCCAGCAGCTTGGCGGAACAGGGGTACACCGGGGAGCTGTTTTTT
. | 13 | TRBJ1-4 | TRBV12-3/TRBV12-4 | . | CASNWGGDEKLFF | TGTGCCAGCAATTGGGGGGGGGATGAAAAACTGTTTTTT
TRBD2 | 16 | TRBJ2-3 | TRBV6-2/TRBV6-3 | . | CASSYSGLAGDDTQYF | TGTGCCAGCAGTTACTCGGGGCTAGCGGGGGATGATACGCAGTATTTT
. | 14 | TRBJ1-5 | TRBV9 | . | CASSVDETVQPQHF | TGTGCCAGCAGCGTAGATGAAACGGTTCAGCCCCAGCATTTT
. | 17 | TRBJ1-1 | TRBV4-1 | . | CASSQAPLSLQNTEAFF | TGCGCCAGCAGCCAAGCCCCTTTATCACTTCAGAACACTGAAGCTTTCTTT
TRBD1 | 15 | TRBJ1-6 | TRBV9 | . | CASSVGVTGVGPLHF | TGTGCCAGCAGCGTAGGCGTGACAGGGGTTGGACCCCTCCACTTT
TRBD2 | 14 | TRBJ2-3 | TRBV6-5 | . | CAGGPGLVVDTQYF | TGTGCCGGAGGGCCGGGACTAGTGGTAGATACGCAGTATTTT
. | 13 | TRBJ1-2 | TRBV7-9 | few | CASSPWHLDGYTF | TGTGCCAGCAGCCCATGGCATCTGGATGGCTACACCTTC
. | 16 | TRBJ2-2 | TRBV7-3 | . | CASSLSGSGGAGELFF | TGTGCCAGCAGCCTGAGCGGGTCAGGAGGGGCCGGGGAGCTGTTTTTT
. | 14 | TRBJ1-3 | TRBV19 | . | CASTEGPRGNTIYF | TGTGCCAGTACGGAGGGACCGAGAGGAAACACCATATATTTT
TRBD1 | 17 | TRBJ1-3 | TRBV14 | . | CASSQRTGTTSGNTIYF | TGTGCCAGCAGCCAAAGGACAGGGACAACCTCTGGAAACACCATATATTTT
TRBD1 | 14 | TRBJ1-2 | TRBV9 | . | CASTFGTGGLGYTF | TGTGCCAGCACTTTTGGGACAGGGGGCCTGGGCTACACCTTC
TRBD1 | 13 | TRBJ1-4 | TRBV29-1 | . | CSVQGQGNEKLFF | TGCAGCGTTCAGGGACAGGGGAATGAAAAACTGTTTTTT
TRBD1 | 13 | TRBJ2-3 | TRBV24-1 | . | CATRDRVADTQYF | TGTGCCACCAGGGACAGGGTGGCAGATACGCAGTATTTT
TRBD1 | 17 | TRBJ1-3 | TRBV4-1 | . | CASSQGGQGLVGNTIYF | TGCGCCAGCAGCCAAGGGGGACAGGGTCTAGTTGGAAACACCATATATTTT
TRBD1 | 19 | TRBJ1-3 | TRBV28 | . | CASSLSIPGQGKSGNTIYF | TGTGCCAGCAGTTTATCCATTCCGGGACAGGGGAAATCTGGAAACACCATATATTTT
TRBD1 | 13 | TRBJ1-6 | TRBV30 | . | CAWGQGLDSPLHF | TGTGCCTGGGGACAGGGGCTGGATTCACCCCTCCACTTT
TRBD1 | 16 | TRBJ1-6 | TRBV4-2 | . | CASSQGEGQDYSPLHF | TGTGCCAGCAGCCAGGGGGAGGGACAGGACTATTCACCCCTCCACTTT
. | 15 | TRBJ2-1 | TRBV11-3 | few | CASSLEATGYNEQFF | TGTGCCAGCAGCTTAGAAGCTACAGGGTACAATGAGCAGTTCTTC
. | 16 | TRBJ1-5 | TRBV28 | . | CASSPRQPRANQPQHF | TGTGCCAGCAGTCCAAGACAGCCCCGGGCCAATCAGCCCCAGCATTTT
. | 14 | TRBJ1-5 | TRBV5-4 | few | CASSLAGGNQPQHF | TGTGCCAGCAGCTTGGCCGGGGGAAATCAGCCCCAGCATTTT
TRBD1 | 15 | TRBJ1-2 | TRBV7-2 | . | CASSTYRGPADGYTF | TGTGCCAGCAGCACCTACAGGGGGCCAGCAGATGGCTACACCTTC
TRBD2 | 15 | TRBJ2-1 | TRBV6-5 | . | CASSSQRGGIYEQFF | TGTGCCAGCAGCTCACAGCGGGGGGGCATCTATGAGCAGTTCTTC
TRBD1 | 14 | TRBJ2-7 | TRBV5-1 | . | CASSRGTGKVEQYF | TGCGCCAGCAGCAGAGGGACAGGGAAGGTCGAGCAGTACTTC
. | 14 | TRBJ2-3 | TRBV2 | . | CASSEAQGTDTQYF | TGTGCCAGCAGTGAAGCGCAGGGCACAGATACGCAGTATTTT